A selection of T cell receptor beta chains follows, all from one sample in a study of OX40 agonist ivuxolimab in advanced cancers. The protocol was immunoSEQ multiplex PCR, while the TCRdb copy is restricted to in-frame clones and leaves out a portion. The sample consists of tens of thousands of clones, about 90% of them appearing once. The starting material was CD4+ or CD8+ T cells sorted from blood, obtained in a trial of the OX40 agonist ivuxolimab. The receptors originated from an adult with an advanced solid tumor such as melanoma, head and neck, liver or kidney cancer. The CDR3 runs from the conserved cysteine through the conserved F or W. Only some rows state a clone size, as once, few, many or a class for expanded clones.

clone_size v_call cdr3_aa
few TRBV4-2 CASSQGEGTGNTIYF
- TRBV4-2 CASSPTVGEEQFF
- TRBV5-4 CASSSHWTGVSYEQYF
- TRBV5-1 CASSTDRGETQYF
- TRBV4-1 CASSQVTSGLYEQYF
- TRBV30 CAWSPPGREQFF
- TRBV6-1 CASTPLNGGVTEAFF
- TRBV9 CASRGPGELFF
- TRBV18 CASSQQGGYGYTF
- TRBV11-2 CASSFRIDPSNEQFF
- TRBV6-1 CASSREWTEAFF
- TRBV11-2 CASSLAGLSTYEQYF
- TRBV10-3 CAISESMRGGRSTDTQYF
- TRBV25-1 CASLPCPPSFRKDTEAFF
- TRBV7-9 CASSLDAGNYNEQFF
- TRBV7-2 CASSYGTGVHGYTF
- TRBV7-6 CASSSDNNEQYF
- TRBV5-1 CASSPGGEGYEQYF